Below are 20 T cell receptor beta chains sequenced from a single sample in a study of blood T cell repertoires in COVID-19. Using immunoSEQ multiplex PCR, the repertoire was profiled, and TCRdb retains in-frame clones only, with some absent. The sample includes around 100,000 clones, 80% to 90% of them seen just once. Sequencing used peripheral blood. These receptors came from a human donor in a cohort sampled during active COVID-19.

CDR3 sequence reads: CASSQPGQGVGIYGYTF. CDR3 nucleotides: TGTGCCAGCAGTCAACCGGGACAGGGGGTAGGGATCTATGGCTACACCTTC. This chain uses TRBV28 with TRBJ1-2; 11 bases line up with TRBD1. CDR3 length equals 17 residues. Germline values: CDR1 MDHEN, CDR2 SYDVKM. The ends lost 5 bases at V and 4 bases at J; junction bases unmatched: 12.

CDR3 protein: CASSALRASSYNEQFF. The DNA for the CDR3 is TGTGCCAGTAGTGCCCTCCGCGCGAGCTCCTACAATGAGCAGTTCTTC. This chain uses TRBV19 with TRBJ2-1, with D hard to call. This CDR3 has 16 amino acids. V was shortened by 5 bases and J by 0 bases, with 14 bases between the two germline ends. The germline CDR1 and CDR2 sequences are LNHDA and SQIVND (reference sequence).

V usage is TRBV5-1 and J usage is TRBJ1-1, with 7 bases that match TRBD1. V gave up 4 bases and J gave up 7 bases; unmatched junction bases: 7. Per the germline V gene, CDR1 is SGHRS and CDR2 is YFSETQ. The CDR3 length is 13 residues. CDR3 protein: CASSALTGSEAFF. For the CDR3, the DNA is TGCGCCAGCAGCGCCCTGACAGGGAGTGAAGCTTTCTTT.

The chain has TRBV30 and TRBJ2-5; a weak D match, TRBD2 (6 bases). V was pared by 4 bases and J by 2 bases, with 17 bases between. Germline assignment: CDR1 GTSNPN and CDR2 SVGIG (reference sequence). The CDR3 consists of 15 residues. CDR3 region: CAWNQLGRGQETQYF. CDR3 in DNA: TGTGCCTGGAATCAGCTAGGTCGGGGGCAAGAGACCCAGTACTTC.

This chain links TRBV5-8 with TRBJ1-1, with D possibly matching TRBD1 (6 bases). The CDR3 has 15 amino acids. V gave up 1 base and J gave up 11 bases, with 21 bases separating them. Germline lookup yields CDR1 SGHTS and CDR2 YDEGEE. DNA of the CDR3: TGTGCCAGCAGCTTGAATGGTCGGGGGGCAAAACAGGCTTTCTTT. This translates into CASSLNGRGAKQAFF.

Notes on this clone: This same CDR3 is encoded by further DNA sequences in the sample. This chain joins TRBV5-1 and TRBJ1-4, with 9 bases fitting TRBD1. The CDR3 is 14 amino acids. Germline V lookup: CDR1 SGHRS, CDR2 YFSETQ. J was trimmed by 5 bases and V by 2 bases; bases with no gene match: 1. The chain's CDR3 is CASSLGQGNEKLFF. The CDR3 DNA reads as TGCGCCAGCAGCTTAGGACAGGGGAATGAAAAACTGTTTTTT.

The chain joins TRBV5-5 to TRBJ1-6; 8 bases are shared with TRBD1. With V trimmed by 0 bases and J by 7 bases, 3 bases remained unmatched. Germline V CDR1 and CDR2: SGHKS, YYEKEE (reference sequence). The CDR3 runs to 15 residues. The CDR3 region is CASSLAGQENSPLHF. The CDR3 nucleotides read TGTGCCAGCAGCTTGGCGGGACAGGAGAATTCACCCCTCCACTTT.

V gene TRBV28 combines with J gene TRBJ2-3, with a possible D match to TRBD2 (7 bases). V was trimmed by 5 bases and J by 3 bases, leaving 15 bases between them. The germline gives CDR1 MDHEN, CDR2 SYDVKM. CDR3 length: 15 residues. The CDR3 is CASSHREGETDTQYF. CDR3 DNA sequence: TGTGCCAGCAGTCACAGGGAGGGGGAGACAGATACGCAGTATTTT.

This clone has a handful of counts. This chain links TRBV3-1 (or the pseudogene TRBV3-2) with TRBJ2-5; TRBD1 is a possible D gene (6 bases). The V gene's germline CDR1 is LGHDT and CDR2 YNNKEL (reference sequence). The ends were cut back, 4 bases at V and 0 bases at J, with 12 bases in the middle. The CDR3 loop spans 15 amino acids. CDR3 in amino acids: CASSRADSNQETQYF. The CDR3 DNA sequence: TGTGCCAGCAGCCGAGCGGACAGCAACCAAGAGACCCAGTACTTC.

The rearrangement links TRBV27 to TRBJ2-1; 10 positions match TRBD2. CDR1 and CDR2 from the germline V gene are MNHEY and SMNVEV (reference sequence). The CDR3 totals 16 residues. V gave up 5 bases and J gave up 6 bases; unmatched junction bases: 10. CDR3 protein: CASSQQPGLALNEQFF. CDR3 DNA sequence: TGTGCCAGCAGTCAACAACCGGGACTAGCGCTCAATGAGCAGTTCTTC.

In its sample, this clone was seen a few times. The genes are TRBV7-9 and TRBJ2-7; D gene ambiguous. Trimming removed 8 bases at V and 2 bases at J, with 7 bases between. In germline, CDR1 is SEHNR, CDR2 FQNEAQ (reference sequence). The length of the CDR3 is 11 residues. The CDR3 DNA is TGTGCCAGCCGGAGTACCTACGAGCAGTACTTC. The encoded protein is CASRSTYEQYF.

The CDR3 DNA is TGTGCCAGTAGCATATACGGGGAGACCCAGTACTTC. It translates to CASSIYGETQYF. The rearrangement uses TRBV19 and TRBJ2-5; the D is unclear. Germline V gene lookup returns CDR1 LNHDA and CDR2 SQIVND (reference sequence). The CDR3 extends over 12 amino acids. V dropped 6 bases and J dropped 5 bases, with 10 bases sitting between them.

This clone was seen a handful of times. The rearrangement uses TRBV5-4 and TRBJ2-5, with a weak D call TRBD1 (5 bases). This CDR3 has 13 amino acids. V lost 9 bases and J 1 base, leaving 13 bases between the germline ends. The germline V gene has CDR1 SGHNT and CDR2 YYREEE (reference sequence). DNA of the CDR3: TGTGCCACCCAAGAAGACAGCCAAGAGACCCAGTACTTC. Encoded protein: CATQEDSQETQYF.

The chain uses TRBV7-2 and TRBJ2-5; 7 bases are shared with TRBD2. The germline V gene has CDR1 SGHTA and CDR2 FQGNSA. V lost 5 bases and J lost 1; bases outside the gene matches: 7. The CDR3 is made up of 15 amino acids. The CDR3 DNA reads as TGTGCCAGCAGCCTATCGGCGGGGGTCCAAGAGACCCAGTACTTC. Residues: CASSLSAGVQETQYF.

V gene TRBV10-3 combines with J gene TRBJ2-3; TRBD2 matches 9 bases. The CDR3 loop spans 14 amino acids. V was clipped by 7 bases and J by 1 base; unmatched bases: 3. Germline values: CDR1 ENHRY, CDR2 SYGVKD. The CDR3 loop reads CAIKAGGGTDTQYF. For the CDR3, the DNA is TGTGCCATCAAGGCGGGGGGGGGCACAGATACGCAGTATTTT.

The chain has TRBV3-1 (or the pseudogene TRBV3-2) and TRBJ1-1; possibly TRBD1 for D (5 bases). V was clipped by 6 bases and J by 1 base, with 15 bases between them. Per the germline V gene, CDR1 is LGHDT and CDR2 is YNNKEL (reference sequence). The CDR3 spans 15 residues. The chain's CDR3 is CASRLTGGSNTEAFF. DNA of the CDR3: TGTGCCAGCAGACTCACGGGGGGTTCGAACACTGAAGCTTTCTTT.

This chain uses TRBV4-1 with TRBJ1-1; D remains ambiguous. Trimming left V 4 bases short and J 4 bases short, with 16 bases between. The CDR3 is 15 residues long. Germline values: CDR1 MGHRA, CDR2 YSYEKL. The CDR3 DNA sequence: TGCGCCAGCAGCCCAGAAGCGGGATTGGCCACTGAAGCTTTCTTT. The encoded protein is CASSPEAGLATEAFF.

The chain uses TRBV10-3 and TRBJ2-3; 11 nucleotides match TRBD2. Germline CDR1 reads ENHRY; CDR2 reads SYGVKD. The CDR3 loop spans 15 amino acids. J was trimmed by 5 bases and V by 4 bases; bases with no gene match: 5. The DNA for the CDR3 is TGTGCCATCAGTGGGATAGCGGGAGGGGGAGATACGCAGTATTTT. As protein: CAISGIAGGGDTQYF.

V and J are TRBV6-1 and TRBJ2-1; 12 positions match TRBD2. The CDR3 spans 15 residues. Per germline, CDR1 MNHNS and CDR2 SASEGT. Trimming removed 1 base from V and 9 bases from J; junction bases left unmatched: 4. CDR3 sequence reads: CASSEVTSGSAEQFF. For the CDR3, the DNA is TGTGCCAGCAGTGAAGTGACTAGCGGGAGCGCTGAGCAGTTCTTC.

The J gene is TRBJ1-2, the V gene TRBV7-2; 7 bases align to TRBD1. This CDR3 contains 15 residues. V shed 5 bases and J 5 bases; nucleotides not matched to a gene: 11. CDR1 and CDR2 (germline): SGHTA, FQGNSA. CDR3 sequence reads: CASSLGPGQLYGYTF. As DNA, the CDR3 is TGTGCCAGCAGCCTAGGGCCGGGACAGCTATATGGCTACACCTTC.